This T cell receptor (beta chain) was recorded in a study of blood T cell repertoires in COVID-19. The wider study: Donors in the United States, Italy and Spain gave samples during acute or convalescent COVID-19.

Under the authors' procedure: Estimates of nucleated cell counts were drawn from the amplification of reference gene primers. Clones were sequenced by immunoSEQ multiplex PCR, and TCRdb holds only the in-frame ones, with some missing. For V, J and clone size, that table is used; D and trimming come from the DNA. Counted here are 150,000 or so clones, 76% occurring once; the ten biggest clones make up approximately 4.5%. The sequencing input was peripheral blood. This clonotype was sampled from a woman older than 75 with active or convalescent COVID-19.

The CDR3 sequence is CASSFGQGNTEAFF. The CDR3 region has the DNA TGTGCCAGCAGCTTTGGGCAGGGGAACACTGAAGCTTTCTTT. The chain combines TRBV7-8 with TRBJ1-1, with D perhaps TRBD1 (5 bases). Germline lookup yields CDR1 SGHVS and CDR2 FQNEAQ. This CDR3 spans 14 amino acids. Trimming cost V 3 bases and J 1 base, with 9 bases left between them.